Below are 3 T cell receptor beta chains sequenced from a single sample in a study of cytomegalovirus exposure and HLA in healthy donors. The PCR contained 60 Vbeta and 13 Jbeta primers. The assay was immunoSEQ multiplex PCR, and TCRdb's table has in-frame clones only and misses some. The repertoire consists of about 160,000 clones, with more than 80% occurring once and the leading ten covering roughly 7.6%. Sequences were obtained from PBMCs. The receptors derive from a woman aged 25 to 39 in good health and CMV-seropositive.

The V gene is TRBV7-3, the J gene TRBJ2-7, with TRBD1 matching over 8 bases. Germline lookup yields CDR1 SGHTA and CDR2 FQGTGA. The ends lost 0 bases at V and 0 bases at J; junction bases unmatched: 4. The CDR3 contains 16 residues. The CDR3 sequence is CASSLTAGTGSYEQYF. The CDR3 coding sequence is TGTGCCAGCAGCTTAACGGCGGGGACAGGCTCCTACGAGCAGTACTTC.

CDR3 DNA: TGTGCCAGTAGTCATAGAGGTCAGCCCCAGCATTTT. It translates to CASSHRGQPQHF. This chain connects TRBV19 to TRBJ1-5; D gene ambiguous. The CDR3 contains 12 residues. V was trimmed by 5 bases and J by 6 bases, leaving 8 bases between them. The germline V gene encodes CDR1 LNHDA and CDR2 SQIVND (reference sequence). Together with reference TRBV19 and TRBJ1-5, the CDR3 gives the full variable domain: DGGITQSPKYLFRKEGQNVTLSCEQNLNHDAMYWYRQDPGQGLRLIYYSQIVNDFQKGDIAEGYSVSREKKESFPLTVTSAQKNPTAFYLCASSHRGQPQHFGDGTRLSIL.

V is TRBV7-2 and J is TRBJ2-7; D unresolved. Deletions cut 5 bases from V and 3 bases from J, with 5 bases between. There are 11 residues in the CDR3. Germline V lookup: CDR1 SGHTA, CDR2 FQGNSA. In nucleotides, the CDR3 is TGTGCCAGCAGCGCGTACTACGAGCAGTACTTC. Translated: CASSAYYEQYF.